This T cell receptor (beta chain) comes out of a study of CD8+CD57+ T cells in acquired aplastic anemia. Study summary: Sorted CD4+ and CD8+ cells yielded DNA averaging about 3.2 ug. Findings and limits, study-wide: Controls and patients did not differ significantly in CD8+ Simpson's diversity. Overlapping CD8+ CDR3 repertoires of patients and controls contained 25 to 35 shared sequences.

About this clonotype: Its antigen is currently unknown.

Germline V gene sequence: CDR1 LNHNV, CDR2 YYDKDF (reference sequence). This CDR3 has 16 amino acids. Profiling of TCR beta VDJ combinations and CDR3 sequences used genomic DNA as template. In TCRdb, the reads were re-called with MiXCR into one record per CDR3 protein. Among hundreds of thousands of distinct CDR3 sequences, around 82% were seen once, and the ten largest hold around 40%. Patients sequenced had flow cytometry evidence of CD8+CD57+ cell expansion. Sequencing input: sorted CD4+, CD8+, or CD8+CD57+ T cells (not recorded which) from PBMCs. The sequence derives from a human donor with aplastic anemia. The genes are TRBV15 and TRBJ2-1; 8 bases are a match to TRBD2. CDR3 loop: CVSSFERRGGSDQQFF. CDR3 coding DNA: TGTGTCAGCAGCTTTGAAAGACGCGGGGGGAGCGATCAGCAGTTCTTC. Combining the CDR3 with reference TRBV15 and TRBJ2-1 gives the whole variable domain DAMVIQNPRYQVTQFGKPVTLSCSQTLNHNVMYWYQQKSSQAPKLLFHYYDKDFNNEADTPDNFQSRRPNTSFCFLDIRSPGLGDTAMYLCVSSFERRGGSDQQFFGPGTRLTVL.